A selection of T cell receptor beta chains follows, all from one sample in a study of cytomegalovirus exposure and HLA in healthy donors. The assay was immunoSEQ multiplex PCR, and TCRdb's table has in-frame clones only and misses some. The table shows about 140,000 clones, with around 73% occurring only once. The source material was PBMCs. All receptors derive from a woman aged 40-49 years in good health and CMV-seronegative. Both conserved end residues are part of each CDR3. A D gene is named only where the DNA matches it firmly. Expanded clones are given a class, and other clones once, few, many or no size at all.

V gene,J gene,clone size,D gene,CDR3 protein,CDR3 DNA
TRBV13,TRBJ2-5,-,TRBD2,CASSPRGLAGDQETQYF,TGTGCCAGCAGCCCTAGAGGACTAGCGGGGGACCAAGAGACCCAGTACTTC
TRBV2,TRBJ1-2,-,TRBD1,CASSIKTGMYGYTF,TGTGCCAGCAGTATAAAGACAGGGATGTATGGCTACACCTTC
TRBV6-5,TRBJ2-1,-,-,CASRIQGGNEQFF,TGTGCCAGCCGAATTCAGGGGGGCAATGAGCAGTTCTTC
TRBV27,TRBJ1-1,-,-,CASSSGGLNTEAFF,TGTGCCAGCAGTTCGGGGGGGCTGAACACTGAAGCTTTCTTT
TRBV15,TRBJ2-1,-,-,CATSRDQGFYNEQFF,TGTGCCACCAGCAGAGATCAGGGCTTTTACAATGAGCAGTTCTTC
TRBV4-1,TRBJ2-1,-,-,CASSQESGTYNEQFF,TGCGCCAGCAGCCAAGAATCCGGGACCTACAATGAGCAGTTCTTC
TRBV2,TRBJ2-3,once,-,CASSEAKRQSTDTQYF,TGTGCCAGCAGTGAAGCCAAAAGACAGAGCACAGATACGCAGTATTTT
TRBV6-1,TRBJ1-2,-,TRBD1,CASSEMGQGDYGYTF,TGTGCCAGCAGTGAGATGGGACAGGGGGACTATGGCTACACCTTC
TRBV19,TRBJ2-5,-,TRBD2,CASSPEVGGVETQYF,TGTGCCAGTAGCCCGGAAGTGGGGGGGGTGGAGACCCAGTACTTC
TRBV5-4,TRBJ2-3,-,-,CASSPGQNTDTQYF,TGTGCCAGCAGCCCAGGACAGAACACAGATACGCAGTATTTT
TRBV6-1,TRBJ2-2,-,TRBD1,CASSQGATGELFF,TGTGCCAGCAGTCAGGGGGCCACCGGGGAGCTGTTTTTT
TRBV4-1,TRBJ1-3,once,-,CASSQQAHSGNTIYF,TGCGCCAGCAGCCAACAAGCCCACTCTGGAAACACCATATATTTT
TRBV15,TRBJ2-3,-,TRBD2,CATAGSGGFTDTQYF,TGTGCCACCGCCGGGTCCGGGGGGTTCACAGATACGCAGTATTTT
TRBV29-1,TRBJ1-5,-,TRBD1,CSVGTGYSNQPQHF,TGCAGCGTCGGGACAGGTTATAGCAATCAGCCCCAGCATTTT
TRBV4-3,TRBJ1-1,-,-,CASSQEGGRRTEAFF,TGCGCCAGCAGCCAAGAGGGAGGACGGCGCACTGAAGCTTTCTTT
TRBV4-2,TRBJ1-2,few,TRBD1,CASSQVGWGQRFYGYTF,TGTGCCAGCAGCCAAGTGGGCTGGGGACAGAGGTTCTATGGCTACACCTTC
TRBV19,TRBJ1-2,-,TRBD1,CATYPGTGGFGGYTF,TGTGCCACCTACCCCGGGACAGGGGGGTTCGGTGGCTACACCTTC
TRBV7-3,TRBJ2-2,-,-,CASSLGRTGELFF,TGTGCCAGCAGCTTAGGGAGGACCGGGGAGCTGTTTTTT
TRBV28,TRBJ1-2,-,-,CASERSRGWYGYTF,TGTGCCAGCGAGAGAAGTAGGGGTTGGTATGGCTACACCTTC
TRBV28,TRBJ1-5,-,TRBD1,CASSLGRGLSNQPQHF,TGTGCCAGCAGTTTAGGTAGGGGGCTGAGTAATCAGCCCCAGCATTTT
TRBV5-4,TRBJ1-2,-,-,CASTRQESFYGYTF,TGTGCCAGCACACGACAGGAGAGCTTCTATGGCTACACCTTC
TRBV6-1,TRBJ1-6,few,TRBD1,CASSEGTGMPLHF,TGTGCCAGCAGTGAGGGGACAGGGATGCCCCTCCACTTT
TRBV29-1,TRBJ2-7,-,TRBD2,CSVRTSGGSYEQYF,TGCAGCGTGAGGACTAGCGGGGGATCTTACGAGCAGTACTTC